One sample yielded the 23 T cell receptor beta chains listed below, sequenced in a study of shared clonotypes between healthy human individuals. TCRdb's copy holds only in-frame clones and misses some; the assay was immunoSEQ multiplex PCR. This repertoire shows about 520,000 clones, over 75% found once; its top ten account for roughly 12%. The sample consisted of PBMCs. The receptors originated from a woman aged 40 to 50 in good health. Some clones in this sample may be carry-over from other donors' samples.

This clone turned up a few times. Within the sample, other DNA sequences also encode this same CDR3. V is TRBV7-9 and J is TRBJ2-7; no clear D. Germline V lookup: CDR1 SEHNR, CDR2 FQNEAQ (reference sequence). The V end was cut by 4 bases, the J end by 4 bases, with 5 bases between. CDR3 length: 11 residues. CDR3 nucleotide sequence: TGTGCCAGCAGCTCGGCGTACGAGCAGTACTTC. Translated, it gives CASSSAYEQYF.

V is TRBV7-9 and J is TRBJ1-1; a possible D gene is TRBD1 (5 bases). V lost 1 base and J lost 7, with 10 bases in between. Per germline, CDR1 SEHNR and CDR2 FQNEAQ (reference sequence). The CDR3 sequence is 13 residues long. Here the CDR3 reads CASSLGWGGEAFF. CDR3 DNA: TGTGCCAGCAGCTTAGGTTGGGGCGGTGAAGCTTTCTTT. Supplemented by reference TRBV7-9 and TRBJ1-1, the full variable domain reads DTGVSQNPRHKITKRGQNVTFRCDPISEHNRLYWYRQTLGQGPEFLTYFQNEAQLEKSRLLSDRFSAERPKGSFSTLEIQRTEQGDSAMYLCASSLGWGGEAFFGQGTRLTVV.

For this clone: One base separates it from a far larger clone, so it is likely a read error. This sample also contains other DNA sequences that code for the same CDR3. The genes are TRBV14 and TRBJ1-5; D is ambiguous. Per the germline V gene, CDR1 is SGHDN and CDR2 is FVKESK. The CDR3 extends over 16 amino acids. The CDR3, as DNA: TGTGCCAGCAGCCAAGTTAGAGGGAATAGCAATCAGCCTCAGCATTTT. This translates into CASSQVRGNSNQPQHF. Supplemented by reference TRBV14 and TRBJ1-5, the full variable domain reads EAGVTQFPSHSVIEKGQTVTLRCDPISGHDNLYWYRRVMGKEIKFLLHFVKESKQDESGMPNNRFLAERTGGTYSTLKVQPAELEDSGVYFCASSQVRGNSNQPQHFGDGTRLSIL.

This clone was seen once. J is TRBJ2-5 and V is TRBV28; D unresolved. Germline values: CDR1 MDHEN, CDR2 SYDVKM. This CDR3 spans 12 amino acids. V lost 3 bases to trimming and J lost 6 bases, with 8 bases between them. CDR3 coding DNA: TGTGCCAGCAGTTTTCACGGCAAGACCCAGTACTTC. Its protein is CASSFHGKTQYF.

CDR3: CASSAQGINYGYTF. CDR3 nucleotides: TGTGCCAGCAGCGCGCAAGGGATCAACTATGGCTACACCTTC. This chain links TRBV7-2 with TRBJ1-2; D remains ambiguous. The V gene lost 5 bases and the J gene lost 2 bases, with 12 bases spanning the gap. The germline gives CDR1 SGHTA, CDR2 FQGNSA. The CDR3 runs 14 residues.

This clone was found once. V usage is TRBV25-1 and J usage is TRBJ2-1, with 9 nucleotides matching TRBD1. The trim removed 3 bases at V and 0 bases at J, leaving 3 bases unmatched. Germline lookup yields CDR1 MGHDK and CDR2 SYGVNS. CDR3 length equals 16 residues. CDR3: CASSDLTGGSYNEQFF. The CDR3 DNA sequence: TGTGCCAGCAGTGATTTGACAGGGGGCTCCTACAATGAGCAGTTCTTC.

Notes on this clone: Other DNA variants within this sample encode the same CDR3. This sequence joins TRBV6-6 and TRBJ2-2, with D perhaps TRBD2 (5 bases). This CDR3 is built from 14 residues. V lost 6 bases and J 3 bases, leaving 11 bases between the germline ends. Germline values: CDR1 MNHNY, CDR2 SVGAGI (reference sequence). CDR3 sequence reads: CASRSGMDTGELFF. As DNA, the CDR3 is TGTGCCAGCAGGTCGGGGATGGACACCGGGGAGCTGTTTTTT.

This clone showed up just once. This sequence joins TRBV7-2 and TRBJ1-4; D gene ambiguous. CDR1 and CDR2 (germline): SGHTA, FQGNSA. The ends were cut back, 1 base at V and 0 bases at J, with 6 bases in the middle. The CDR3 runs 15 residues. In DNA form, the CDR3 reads TGTGCCAGCAGCTTAGTCGGCGCAACTAATGAAAAACTGTTTTTT. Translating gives CASSLVGATNEKLFF.

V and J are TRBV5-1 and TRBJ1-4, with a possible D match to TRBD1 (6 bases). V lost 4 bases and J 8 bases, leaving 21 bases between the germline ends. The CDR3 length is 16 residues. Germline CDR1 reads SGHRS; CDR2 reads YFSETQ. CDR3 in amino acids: CASSPWGQGNREKLFF. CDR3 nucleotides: TGCGCCAGCAGCCCCTGGGGGCAGGGAAACCGAGAAAAACTGTTTTTT.

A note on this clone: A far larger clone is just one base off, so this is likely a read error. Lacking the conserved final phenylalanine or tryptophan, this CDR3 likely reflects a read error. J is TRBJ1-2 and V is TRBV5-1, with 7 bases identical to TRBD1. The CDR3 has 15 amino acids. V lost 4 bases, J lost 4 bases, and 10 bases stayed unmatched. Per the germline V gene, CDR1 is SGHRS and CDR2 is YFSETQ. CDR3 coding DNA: TGCGCCAGCAGCACGACAGGGTTGAGGAGCTATGGCTACACCCTC. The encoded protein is CASSTTGLRSYGYTL.

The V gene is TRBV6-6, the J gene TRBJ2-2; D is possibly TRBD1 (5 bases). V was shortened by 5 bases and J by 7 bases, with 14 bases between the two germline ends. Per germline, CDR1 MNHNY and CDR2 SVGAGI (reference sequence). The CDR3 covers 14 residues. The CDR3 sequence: CASSRDSPGGELFF. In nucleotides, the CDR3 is TGTGCCAGCAGTCGCGACAGTCCTGGCGGGGAGCTGTTTTTT.

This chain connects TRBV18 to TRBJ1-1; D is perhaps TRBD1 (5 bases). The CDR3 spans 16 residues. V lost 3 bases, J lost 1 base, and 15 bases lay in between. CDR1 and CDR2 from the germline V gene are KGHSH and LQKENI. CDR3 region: CASSPVHRGENTEAFF. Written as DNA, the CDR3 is TGTGCCAGCTCACCCGTTCATAGAGGGGAGAACACTGAAGCTTTCTTT.

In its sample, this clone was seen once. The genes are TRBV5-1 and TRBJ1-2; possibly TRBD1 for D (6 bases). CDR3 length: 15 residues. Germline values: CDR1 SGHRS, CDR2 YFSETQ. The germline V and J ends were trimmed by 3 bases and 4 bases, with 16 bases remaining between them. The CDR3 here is CASSWGPGTLYGYTF. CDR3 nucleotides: TGCGCCAGCAGCTGGGGGCCCGGGACTCTCTATGGCTACACCTTC.

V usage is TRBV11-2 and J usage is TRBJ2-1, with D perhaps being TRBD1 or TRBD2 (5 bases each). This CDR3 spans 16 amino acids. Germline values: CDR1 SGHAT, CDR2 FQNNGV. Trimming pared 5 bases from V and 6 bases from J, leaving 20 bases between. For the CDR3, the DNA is TGTGCCAGCAGCCCCAGGGTGGGACCCTCTCGCAATGAGCAGTTCTTC. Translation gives CASSPRVGPSRNEQFF. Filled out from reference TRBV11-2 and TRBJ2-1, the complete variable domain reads EAGVAQSPRYKIIEKRQSVAFWCNPISGHATLYWYQQILGQGPKLLIQFQNNGVVDDSQLPKDRFSAERLKGVDSTLKIQPAKLEDSAVYLCASSPRVGPSRNEQFFGPGTRLTVL.

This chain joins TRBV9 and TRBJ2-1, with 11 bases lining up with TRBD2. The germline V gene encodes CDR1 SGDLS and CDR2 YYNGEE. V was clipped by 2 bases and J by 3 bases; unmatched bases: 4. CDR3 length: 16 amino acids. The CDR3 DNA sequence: TGTGCCAGCAGCGTTATGGGACTAGCGGACTACAATGAGCAGTTCTTC. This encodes CASSVMGLADYNEQFF.

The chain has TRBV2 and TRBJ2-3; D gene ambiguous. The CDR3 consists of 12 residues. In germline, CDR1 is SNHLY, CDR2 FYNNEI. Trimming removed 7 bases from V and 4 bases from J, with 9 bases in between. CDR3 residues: CASNSGSDTQYF. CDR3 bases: TGTGCCAGCAATTCCGGGTCAGATACGCAGTATTTT.

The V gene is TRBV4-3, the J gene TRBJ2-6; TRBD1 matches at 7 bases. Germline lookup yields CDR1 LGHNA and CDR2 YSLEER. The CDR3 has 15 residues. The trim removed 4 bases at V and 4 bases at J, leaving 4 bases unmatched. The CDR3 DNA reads TGCGCCAGCAGCCCACAGGGGTACGGGGCCAACGTCCTGACTTTC. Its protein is CASSPQGYGANVLTF.

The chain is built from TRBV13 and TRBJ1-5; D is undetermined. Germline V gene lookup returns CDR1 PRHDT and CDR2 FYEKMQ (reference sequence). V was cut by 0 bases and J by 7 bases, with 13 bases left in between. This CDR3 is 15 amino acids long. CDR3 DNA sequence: TGTGCCAGCAGCTTAGGGTCACCGGGGAAACAGCCCCAGCATTTT. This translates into CASSLGSPGKQPQHF.

As DNA, the CDR3 is TGTGCCAGCAGCTTGGTAGGGGCAGGCTCGGCGTGGGGCTACACCTTC. It encodes CASSLVGAGSAWGYTF. The V call is TRBV5-4, the J call TRBJ1-2; TRBD1 might be the D (5 bases). V gave up 0 bases and J gave up 8 bases, with 20 bases separating them. CDR1 and CDR2 from the germline V gene are SGHNT and YYREEE (reference sequence). This CDR3 contains 16 residues.

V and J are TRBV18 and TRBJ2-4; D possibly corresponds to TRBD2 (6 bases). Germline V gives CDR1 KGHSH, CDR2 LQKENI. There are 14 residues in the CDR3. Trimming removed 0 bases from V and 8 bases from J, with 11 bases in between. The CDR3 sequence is CASSPPVGGDIQYF. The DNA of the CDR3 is TGTGCCAGCTCACCACCGGTCGGGGGAGACATTCAGTACTTC.

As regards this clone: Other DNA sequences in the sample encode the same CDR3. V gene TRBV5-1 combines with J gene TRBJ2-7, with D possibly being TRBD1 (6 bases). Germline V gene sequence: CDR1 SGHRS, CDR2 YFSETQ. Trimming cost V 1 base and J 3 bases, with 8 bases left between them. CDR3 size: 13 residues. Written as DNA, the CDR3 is TGCGCCAGCAGCTTGCGAGGGGGCTACGAGCAGTACTTC. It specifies CASSLRGGYEQYF.

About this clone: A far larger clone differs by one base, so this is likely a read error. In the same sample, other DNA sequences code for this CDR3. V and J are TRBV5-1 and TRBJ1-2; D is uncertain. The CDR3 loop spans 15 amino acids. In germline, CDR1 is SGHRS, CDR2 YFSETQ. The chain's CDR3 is CASSPEGNRNYGYTF. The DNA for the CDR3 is TGTGCCAGCAGCCCGGAAGGAAACCGTAACTATGGCTACACCTTC.

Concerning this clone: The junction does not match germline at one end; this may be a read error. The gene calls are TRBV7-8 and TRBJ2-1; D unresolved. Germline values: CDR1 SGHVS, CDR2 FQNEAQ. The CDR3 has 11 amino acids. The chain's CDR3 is CASSSFNEQFF. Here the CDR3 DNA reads TGTGCCAGCAGTTCCTTCAATGAGCAGTTCTTC.